This T cell receptor beta chain was recovered during a study of shared T cell receptors in the human thymus. Remarks on this clone: Other DNA sequences in the sample encode the same CDR3.

This CDR3 is 15 amino acids long. Per germline, CDR1 SGHRS and CDR2 YFSETQ. The V end lost 0 bases, the J end lost 0 bases, and 7 bases lay between the germline ends. The method was immunoSEQ multiplex PCR; TCRdb's version includes in-frame clones alone and lacks a portion of them. The sample includes under 850,000 clones, over 75% of them seen just once. This same sample was also taken into another study, of human thymus T cells. That work adds: Both thymic and peripheral blood repertoires showed apparently biased V and J usage. What related research reported was that thymic repertoires overlapped highly among unrelated individuals.

The material sequenced was thymocytes. This receptor was identified in a boy under two years old with a congenital heart defect. This sequence joins TRBV5-1 and TRBJ2-1; no clear D. Written as DNA, the CDR3 is TGCGCCAGCAGCTTGGGGCGGAGCTCCTACAATGAGCAGTTCTTC. This encodes CASSLGRSSYNEQFF.